These 30 T cell receptor beta chains originate from one sample sequenced in a study of OX40 agonist ivuxolimab in advanced cancers. Sequencing used immunoSEQ multiplex PCR; TCRdb keeps in-frame clones, though not all of them. The sample shows 66,000 or so clones, 77% of them seen only once. Source: CD4+ or CD8+ T cells sorted from blood, taken in a trial of the OX40 agonist ivuxolimab. These receptors originate from an adult with an advanced solid tumor such as melanoma, head and neck, liver or kidney cancer.

This chain uses TRBV6-6 with TRBJ1-2; D call uncertain. This CDR3 is built from 11 residues. Germline V CDR1 and CDR2: MNHNY, SVGAGI (reference sequence). Trimming pared 6 bases from V and 2 bases from J, leaving 4 bases between. The CDR3 nucleotides are TGTGCCAGCAGAGGGAACTATGGCTACACCTTC. Translating it yields CASRGNYGYTF.

The V gene is TRBV7-2, the J gene TRBJ1-2, with 9 bases lining up with TRBD1. Per the germline V gene, CDR1 is SGHTA and CDR2 is FQGNSA. This CDR3 comprises 15 residues. Trimming cost V 5 bases and J 2 bases; bases outside gene matches: 6. CDR3: CASSVAGTGNYGYTF. CDR3 DNA: TGTGCCAGCAGCGTCGCCGGGACAGGGAACTATGGCTACACCTTC.

V gene TRBV6-5 combines with J gene TRBJ2-5, with TRBD1 matching 7 bases. Trimming at V came to 2 bases and at J to 7 bases, leaving 7 bases not matched to a gene. Per germline, CDR1 MNHEY and CDR2 SVGAGI. This CDR3 contains 14 residues. CDR3 sequence: CASSYDGQDATQYF. CDR3 nucleotide sequence: TGTGCCAGCAGTTACGATGGACAGGACGCGACCCAGTACTTC.

J is TRBJ2-3 and V is TRBV6-1; 8 positions agree with TRBD2. CDR1 MNHNS and CDR2 SASEGT come from the germline V gene. The junction had 5 bases not matched to a gene; V was cut back by 10 bases and J by 2 bases. This CDR3 region has 13 residues. In nucleotides, the CDR3 is TGTGCCATCGGGGGGGCCCCCACAGATACGCAGTATTTT. It is translated as CAIGGAPTDTQYF.

The chain links TRBV30 to TRBJ2-1; D remains unclear. This CDR3 has 14 amino acids. Trimming stripped 2 bases from V and 0 bases from J, with 8 bases between. Per germline, CDR1 GTSNPN and CDR2 SVGIG (reference sequence). DNA for the CDR3: TGTGCCTGGAGTCCCGCAAGCTCCTACAATGAGCAGTTCTTC. Protein product: CAWSPASSYNEQFF.

The chain carries TRBV19 and TRBJ1-1; TRBD1 matches 10 bases. The CDR3 covers 14 residues. Losses at the gene ends were 3 bases for V and 6 bases for J; bases not matched to a gene: 4. The germline gives CDR1 LNHDA, CDR2 SQIVND (reference sequence). In DNA, the CDR3 is TGTGCCAGTAGTATCGACAGGGGGCTACCTGAAGCTTTCTTT. This translates into CASSIDRGLPEAFF.

V is TRBV30 and J is TRBJ1-1; 8 nucleotides line up with TRBD1. This CDR3 has 14 amino acids. The germline V gene encodes CDR1 GTSNPN and CDR2 SVGIG (reference sequence). Germline trimming cut 5 bases from V and 5 bases from J; bases unmatched to any gene: 10. CDR3 sequence reads: CAWVASGQETEAFF. The CDR3 bases are TGTGCCTGGGTGGCCTCGGGACAGGAGACTGAAGCTTTCTTT.

In its sample, this clone was seen a few times. The V gene is TRBV19, the J gene TRBJ1-1; D is ambiguous. This CDR3 is 13 amino acids long. CDR1 is LNHDA and CDR2 is SQIVND in the germline V gene (reference sequence). Trimming removed 7 bases at V and 0 bases at J, with 9 bases between. CDR3 DNA: TGTGCCAGTACCCCCAAGTTGAACACTGAAGCTTTCTTT. It translates to CASTPKLNTEAFF.

The CDR3 DNA sequence: TGCGCCAGCAGCCTAGAAACAGGGCCCTTTGAAGCTTTCTTT. As protein: CASSLETGPFEAFF. The chain recombines TRBV4-1 with TRBJ1-1; D perhaps matches TRBD1 (6 bases). The V gene's germline CDR1 is MGHRA and CDR2 YSYEKL. The CDR3 runs 14 residues. V lost 4 bases to trimming and J lost 7 bases, with 16 bases between them.

The chain employs TRBV6-5 and TRBJ2-7; D possibly corresponds to TRBD2 (6 bases). The CDR3 spans 15 residues. Germline values: CDR1 MNHEY, CDR2 SVGAGI. Trimming stripped 0 bases from V and 4 bases from J, with 13 bases between. CDR3 DNA: TGTGCCAGCAGTTACTCAGCCGACGGGGGATACGAGCAGTACTTC. This translates into CASSYSADGGYEQYF.

The chain uses TRBV13 and TRBJ2-5; weak D call: TRBD2 (6 bases). CDR1 and CDR2 (germline): PRHDT, FYEKMQ (reference sequence). Deletions cut 3 bases from V and 4 bases from J, with 6 bases between. This CDR3 region has 12 residues. In DNA, the CDR3 is TGTGCCAGCAGCTTGCGGGGAGAGACCCAGTACTTC. Its translation is CASSLRGETQYF. Based on the CDR3 plus reference TRBV13 and TRBJ2-5, the full variable domain is AAGVIQSPRHLIKEKRETATLKCYPIPRHDTVYWYQQGPGQDPQFLISFYEKMQSDKGSIPDRFSAQQFSDYHSELNMSSLELGDSALYFCASSLRGETQYFGPGTRLLVL.

This clone was seen only a few times. This sequence joins TRBV10-3 and TRBJ2-7; 7 bases match TRBD2. The CDR3 spans 20 residues. The V segment lost 1 base and the J segment 0 bases; nucleotides outside the gene matches: 18. Per the germline V gene, CDR1 is ENHRY and CDR2 is SYGVKD. The CDR3 coding sequence is TGTGCCATCAGTGAGTTACTGAACTACTACACCGGGACTAACTCCTACGAGCAGTACTTC. This encodes CAISELLNYYTGTNSYEQYF.

This chain connects TRBV6-1 to TRBJ2-2; 8 bases are shared with TRBD1. Germline V lookup: CDR1 MNHNS, CDR2 SASEGT. This CDR3 has 14 amino acids. V dropped 8 bases and J dropped 1; count of bases not matched to a gene: 3. CDR3 protein: CASDDRGNTGELFF. In DNA form, the CDR3 reads TGTGCCAGCGACGACAGGGGGAACACCGGGGAGCTGTTTTTT.

This chain links TRBV19 with TRBJ2-7; 7 bases agree with TRBD1. Trimming removed 5 bases from V and 6 bases from J; junction bases left unmatched: 10. Germline values: CDR1 LNHDA, CDR2 SQIVND (reference sequence). This CDR3 is built from 14 residues. CDR3 sequence: CASSPPGQLFEQYF. The CDR3 DNA is TGTGCCAGTAGTCCTCCGGGACAGCTTTTCGAGCAGTACTTC.

This clone came up once. The chain carries TRBV19 and TRBJ2-7; 8 nucleotides match TRBD1. The CDR3 totals 15 residues. Germline CDR1 is LNHDA and CDR2 is SQIVND (reference sequence). V lost 4 bases, J lost 0 bases, and 5 bases stayed unmatched. The CDR3 coding sequence is TGTGCCAGTAGTACGGTCCAGGGGGCCTCCTACGAGCAGTACTTC. It translates to CASSTVQGASYEQYF.

This rearrangement joins TRBV5-1 to TRBJ1-4, with 8 positions matching TRBD1. The germline V gene has CDR1 SGHRS and CDR2 YFSETQ. The CDR3 is made up of 15 amino acids. V dropped 4 bases and J dropped 3; count of bases not matched to a gene: 5. CDR3 residues: CASSPTGAPNEKLFF. The CDR3 DNA sequence: TGCGCCAGCAGCCCGACAGGGGCCCCTAATGAAAAACTGTTTTTT.

This clone was detected only once. The chain has TRBV27 and TRBJ2-2; D might be TRBD1 (5 bases). The germline gives CDR1 MNHEY, CDR2 SMNVEV (reference sequence). V lost 5 bases and J 9 bases, leaving 13 bases between the germline ends. This CDR3 comprises 13 residues. CDR3 sequence reads: CASSPDSSRELFF. The CDR3 nucleotides read TGTGCCAGCAGTCCCGACAGTTCCCGGGAGCTGTTTTTT.

The chain links TRBV5-6 to TRBJ2-7; D might be TRBD2 (6 bases). CDR1 is SGHDT and CDR2 is YYEEEE in the germline V gene. V was clipped by 2 bases and J by 0 bases, with 12 bases between them. The CDR3 is 15 residues long. CDR3 amino acids: CASSFRDSGSYEQYF. In DNA, the CDR3 is TGTGCCAGCAGCTTTCGGGACTCAGGCTCCTACGAGCAGTACTTC.

The chain couples TRBV27 to TRBJ1-3, with 7 bases identical to TRBD1. With 10 bases clipped from V and 4 bases from J, the junction kept 19 bases outside the gene matches. Germline CDR1 reads MNHEY; CDR2 reads SMNVEV (reference sequence). This CDR3 contains 17 residues. This CDR3 is CATTPLQSGGSGNTIYF. CDR3 in DNA: TGTGCCACAACTCCCCTACAATCAGGGGGTTCAGGAAACACCATATATTTT.

V is TRBV6-1 and J is TRBJ1-6; possible D gene TRBD1, 6 bases. The CDR3 runs to 15 residues. The ends were cut back, 7 bases at V and 6 bases at J, with 16 bases in the middle. Per germline, CDR1 MNHNS and CDR2 SASEGT. The DNA for the CDR3 is TGTGCCAGCATCCTCGGGGGGGGCCCTAATTCACCCCTCCACTTT. Protein: CASILGGGPNSPLHF.

This clone appeared a few times. The gene calls are TRBV6-6 and TRBJ1-5; 8 nucleotides agree with TRBD1. The ends lost 6 bases at V and 7 bases at J; junction bases unmatched: 5. This CDR3 has 13 residues. Germline V gene data show CDR1 as MNHNY and CDR2 as SVGAGI (reference sequence). The CDR3: CASSTDRVQPQHF. The DNA for the CDR3 is TGTGCCAGCAGCACGGACAGGGTACAGCCCCAGCATTTT.

Here the CDR3 reads CAWTQGNSNQPQHF. The CDR3 region has the DNA TGTGCCTGGACACAGGGGAATAGCAATCAGCCCCAGCATTTT. The chain combines TRBV30 with TRBJ1-5; 7 bases match TRBD1. Germline V gives CDR1 GTSNPN, CDR2 SVGIG (reference sequence). This CDR3 region has 14 residues. V lost 4 bases to trimming and J lost 0 bases; unmatched junction nucleotides: 3.

The rearrangement links TRBV11-3 to TRBJ1-1, with 7 bases fitting TRBD1. Per germline, CDR1 SGHNT and CDR2 YENEEA. The V and J ends lost 5 bases and 12 bases, in that order; junction bases with no gene match: 12. This CDR3 contains 13 residues. The CDR3 sequence is CASSVGQVLKPFF. The CDR3 bases are TGTGCCAGCAGCGTCGGACAGGTTTTGAAGCCTTTCTTT. The variable domain in full, completed from reference TRBV11-3 and TRBJ1-1, reads EAGVVQSPRYKIIEKKQPVAFWCNPISGHNTLYWYLQNLGQGPELLIRYENEEAVDDSQLPKDRFSAERLKGVDSTLKIQPAELGDSAVYLCASSVGQVLKPFFGQGTRLTVV.

The genes are TRBV28 and TRBJ2-3, with 7 bases identical to TRBD2. The trim removed 6 bases at V and 5 bases at J, leaving 2 bases unmatched. CDR1 and CDR2 (germline): MDHEN, SYDVKM. The CDR3 covers 12 residues. In DNA form, the CDR3 reads TGTGCCAGCAGGCGGGAGTTAGATACGCAGTATTTT. Translated, it gives CASRRELDTQYF. Full variable domain (rest looked up from reference TRBV28 and TRBJ2-3): DVKVTQSSRYLVKRTGEKVFLECVQDMDHENMFWYRQDPGLGLRLIYFSYDVKMKEKGDIPEGYSVSREKKERFSLILESASTNQTSMYLCASRRELDTQYFGPGTRLTVL.

The J gene is TRBJ2-1, the V gene TRBV5-1; 7 positions match TRBD2. Trimming cost V 0 bases and J 3 bases; bases outside gene matches: 6. Per germline, CDR1 SGHRS and CDR2 YFSETQ. The CDR3 runs to 16 residues. CDR3 in DNA: TGCGCCAGCAGCTTGGATGCGGGAGTCAGCTACAATGAGCAGTTCTTC. This codes for CASSLDAGVSYNEQFF.

The V and J genes are TRBV12-5 and TRBJ1-3, with D possibly matching TRBD1 (5 bases). This CDR3 spans 16 amino acids. Germline values: CDR1 LGHNT, CDR2 FRNRAP. The V end lost 5 bases, the J end lost 7 bases, and 21 bases lay between the germline ends. CDR3 bases: TGTGCTAGTGGTCTGAGGCCGTGGGGGACCGGGAACACCATATATTTT. Encoded protein: CASGLRPWGTGNTIYF.

This clone was seen a handful of times. This chain joins TRBV6-5 and TRBJ2-2, with a weak D call TRBD2 (6 bases). From germline, CDR1 is MNHEY and CDR2 SVGAGI. CDR3 length: 15 amino acids. The V end lost 5 bases, the J end lost 7 bases, and 17 bases lay between the germline ends. The CDR3 protein is CASSIGTPWVGELFF. CDR3 DNA: TGTGCCAGCAGTATCGGGACTCCATGGGTCGGGGAGCTGTTTTTT.

The CDR3 bases are TGCGCCAGCAGCTTGGCCACGGCAGTACGCACAGATACGCAGTATTTT. Encoded protein: CASSLATAVRTDTQYF. The chain recombines TRBV5-1 with TRBJ2-3; D gene uncertain. The CDR3 covers 16 residues. Trimming took 0 bases from V and 1 from J, leaving 12 bases between them. CDR1 SGHRS and CDR2 YFSETQ come from the germline V gene.

This clone turned up a few times. The rearrangement links TRBV27 to TRBJ1-4; 7 positions match TRBD1. The CDR3 covers 15 residues. The V gene's germline CDR1 is MNHEY and CDR2 SMNVEV (reference sequence). The V gene end was trimmed by 4 bases and the J gene end by 2 bases; junction bases not matched to a gene: 4. In DNA form, the CDR3 reads TGTGCCAGCAGTTCCGAGGGGGCGACTAATGAAAAACTGTTTTTT. Protein: CASSSEGATNEKLFF.

Only a few counts were recorded for this clone. The V gene is TRBV11-2, the J gene TRBJ2-7, with a tentative D call TRBD2 (5 bases). Germline values: CDR1 SGHAT, CDR2 FQNNGV. The V end lost 1 base, the J end lost 3 bases, and 10 bases lay between the germline ends. This CDR3 has 14 residues. CDR3 amino acids: CASSLGESYYEQYF. The CDR3 nucleotides read TGTGCCAGCAGCTTAGGGGAGAGCTACTACGAGCAGTACTTC.